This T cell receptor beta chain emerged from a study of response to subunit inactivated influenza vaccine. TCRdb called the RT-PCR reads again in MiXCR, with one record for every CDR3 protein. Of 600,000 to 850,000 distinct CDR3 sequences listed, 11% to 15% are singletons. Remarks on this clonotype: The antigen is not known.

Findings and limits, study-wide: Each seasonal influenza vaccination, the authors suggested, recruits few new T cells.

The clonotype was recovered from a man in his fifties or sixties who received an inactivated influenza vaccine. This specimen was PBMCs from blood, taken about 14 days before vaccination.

The chain's CDR3 is CASSARGGDTQYF. The CDR3 nucleotides are TGTGCCAGCAGTGCCAGGGGGGGGGATACGCAGTATTTT. The chain carries TRBV6-1 and TRBJ2-3; D may correspond to TRBD1 or TRBD2 (7 bases each). The V end lost 4 bases, the J end lost 6 bases, and 11 bases lay between the germline ends. The CDR3 sequence is 13 residues long. Germline CDR1 and CDR2: MNHNS and SASEGT.